This TCR beta chain came from a study of blood T cell repertoires in COVID-19. Study overall: The United States, Italy and Spain provided the acute and convalescent COVID-19 samples. Sources were T cells, B-cell-depleted T cells, or PBMCs; the material itself was cDNA or gDNA.

The repertoire was sequenced with immunoSEQ multiplex PCR; TCRdb's copy has only in-frame clones and lacks some. The sample includes a few hundred thousand clones, roughly 84% of them seen just once. Cohort 3 donors counted as recovered after two negative PCRs, clearance, or resolved symptoms. The V and J ends lost 10 bases and 5 bases, in that order; junction bases with no gene match: 13. The germline CDR1 and CDR2 sequences are ENHRY and SYGVKD. The length of the CDR3 is 15 residues. The chain joins TRBV10-3 to TRBJ2-7; 11 positions match TRBD2. The TCR sequence derives from a woman in her 40s who had recovered from COVID-19. The material sequenced was PBMCs or T cells enriched from blood (not recorded which). The DNA of the CDR3 is TGTGCCACCCGAATACTAGCGGGAGTTCAAGACGAGCAGTACTTC. It specifies CATRILAGVQDEQYF.